This T cell receptor (beta chain) was documented in a study of T cell repertoires in cytomegalovirus infection. TCRdb called the reads again in MiXCR, with one record for every CDR3 protein. The sample comprises hundreds of thousands of distinct CDR3 sequences, less than 40% of which are singletons, and under 3.5% rests with the top ten. The V gene's germline CDR1 is SGHVS and CDR2 FQNEAQ. This CDR3 has 15 amino acids. Trimming removed 1 base from V and 4 bases from J; junction bases left unmatched: 1. The V gene is TRBV7-8, the J gene TRBJ2-3; 11 nucleotides align to TRBD2. The sequence derives from a human donor in good health (CMV status not recorded). Some clones in this sample may be carry-over from other donors' samples. The sample was PBMCs. The CDR3 region has the DNA TGTGCCAGCAGCTTAGTAGCGGGGGGGGCAGATACGCAGTATTTT. This encodes CASSLVAGGADTQYF.